Each of the 26 T cell receptor beta chains below was sequenced from the same sample in a study of T cells after yellow fever vaccination. TCRdb used MiXCR to reprocess the 5' RACE reads, holding one entry per CDR3 protein. The sample includes around 600,000 distinct CDR3 sequences, 10% to 15% of them seen just once. This specimen was PBMCs, taken on the day of the yellow fever booster vaccination. The receptors stem from a man aged 25 to 40 who received the YFV17D yellow fever vaccine.

The J gene is TRBJ2-1, the V gene TRBV12-3 or TRBV12-4, with 11 bases identical to TRBD2. This CDR3 contains 15 residues. J gave up 6 bases and V 1 base, and 2 bases lay outside the gene matches. The CDR3 spells CASSLVLAGANEQFF. The CDR3, as DNA: TGTGCCAGCAGTTTAGTACTAGCGGGAGCCAATGAGCAGTTCTTC.

The chain recombines TRBV28 with TRBJ2-7; TRBD1 matches at 8 bases. V lost 8 bases and J lost 3; bases outside the gene matches: 15. The CDR3 contains 16 residues. CDR1 is MDHEN and CDR2 is SYDVKM in the germline V gene. CDR3 sequence (DNA): TGTGCCAGCTCTCCCCAGGGGGCGCGTTTCATCTACGAGCAGTACTTC. Residues: CASSPQGARFIYEQYF.

This clonotype was observed a handful of times. The CDR3 reads CASRPDVVNEQFF. CDR3 nucleotides: TGCGCCAGCAGGCCTGATGTGGTCAATGAGCAGTTCTTC. V usage is TRBV5-1 and J usage is TRBJ2-1; D is unclear. The CDR3 sequence is 13 residues long. V shed 5 bases and J shed 6 bases, with 12 bases lying between them. Germline CDR1 is SGHRS and CDR2 is YFSETQ.

This clonotype has just a few counts. This chain connects TRBV20-1 to TRBJ2-2; D not certain. Germline V gene data show CDR1 as DFQATT and CDR2 as SNEGSKA (reference sequence). The CDR3 length is 14 residues. Deletions cut 0 bases from V and 4 bases from J, with 9 bases between. The CDR3, as DNA: TGCAGTGCTAGAGATATCACGACCACCGGGGAGCTGTTTTTT. This translates into CSARDITTTGELFF.

This clonotype has just a few counts. This rearrangement joins TRBV20-1 to TRBJ2-7, with 10 bases identical to TRBD2. The germline V gene encodes CDR1 DFQATT and CDR2 SNEGSKA (reference sequence). Trimming at V came to 6 bases and at J to 2 bases, leaving 4 bases not matched to a gene. The CDR3 sequence is 13 residues long. The CDR3 sequence is CSAPLAGPYEQYF. The CDR3, as DNA: TGCAGTGCCCCACTAGCGGGACCCTACGAGCAGTACTTC.

This clonotype was picked up a small number of times. The chain has TRBV20-1 and TRBJ2-3; TRBD2 agrees at 8 bases. The CDR3 is made up of 17 amino acids. V was clipped by 0 bases and J by 2 bases; unmatched bases: 10. Germline V gene lookup returns CDR1 DFQATT and CDR2 SNEGSKA (reference sequence). The CDR3 sequence is CSARESLAGWDTDTQYF. In DNA, the CDR3 is TGCAGTGCTAGAGAGTCGCTAGCGGGTTGGGACACAGATACGCAGTATTTT.

This sequence joins TRBV3-1 and TRBJ2-1; D possibly corresponds to TRBD1 (5 bases). Germline assignment: CDR1 LGHDT and CDR2 YNNKEL (reference sequence). CDR3 size: 14 residues. Trimming left V 3 bases short and J 0 bases short, with 6 bases between. The CDR3 DNA is TGTGCCAGCAGCCACCAGGGCTCCTACAATGAGCAGTTCTTC. It is translated as CASSHQGSYNEQFF.

The CDR3 loop reads CSVVRRYNEQFF. The CDR3 DNA follows: TGCAGCGTTGTAAGGCGGTACAATGAGCAGTTCTTC. The chain combines TRBV29-1 with TRBJ2-1; D is undetermined. The CDR3 runs to 12 residues. V was pared by 4 bases and J by 4 bases, with 8 bases between. Germline loops: CDR1 SQVTM, CDR2 ANQGSEA.

The chain recombines TRBV20-1 with TRBJ2-3; 7 nucleotides align to TRBD2. This CDR3 has 14 residues. V lost 5 bases to trimming and J lost 1 base; unmatched junction nucleotides: 6. Per the germline V gene, CDR1 is DFQATT and CDR2 is SNEGSKA (reference sequence). CDR3 protein: CSAPREVGTDTQYF. The CDR3 DNA is TGCAGTGCTCCTCGGGAGGTGGGCACAGATACGCAGTATTTT.

The chain uses TRBV29-1 and TRBJ2-3, with D unclear. Germline CDR1 reads SQVTM; CDR2 reads ANQGSEA. This CDR3 has 13 amino acids. The V gene lost 2 bases and the J gene lost 5 bases, with 11 bases spanning the gap. The CDR3 DNA is TGCAGCGTTGAATCGAGATTTGTAGATACGCAGTATTTT. It specifies CSVESRFVDTQYF.

The V gene is TRBV29-1, the J gene TRBJ2-1; D might be TRBD1 (6 bases). This CDR3 comprises 12 residues. V gave up 6 bases and J gave up 10 bases, with 16 bases separating them. CDR1 and CDR2 (germline): SQVTM, ANQGSEA. The CDR3 is CSVRGQNPEQFF. As DNA, the CDR3 is TGCAGCGTGCGCGGACAGAACCCAGAGCAGTTCTTC.

A few counts support this clonotype. The chain recombines TRBV5-6 with TRBJ2-1, with 7 bases that match TRBD1. CDR3 length: 15 residues. Germline trimming cut 4 bases from V and 4 bases from J; bases unmatched to any gene: 8. The germline V gene has CDR1 SGHDT and CDR2 YYEEEE. The CDR3 DNA follows: TGTGCCAGCAGCGGGACAGCCTTACCTTACAATGAGCAGTTCTTC. Amino acid sequence: CASSGTALPYNEQFF.

This chain uses TRBV25-1 with TRBJ2-3; D not resolved. Per the germline V gene, CDR1 is MGHDK and CDR2 is SYGVNS. This CDR3 has 13 residues. V shed 3 bases and J shed 4 bases, with 8 bases lying between them. CDR3 in amino acids: CASSDAVADTQYF. CDR3 DNA: TGTGCCAGCAGTGATGCAGTTGCAGATACGCAGTATTTT.

This clonotype was observed a few times. The V and J genes are TRBV5-1 and TRBJ2-7; D gene unclear. Trimming shortened V by 2 bases and J by 3 bases, and 15 bases separated the two germline ends. CDR3 size: 15 residues. Looked up from germline, CDR1 is SGHRS and CDR2 is YFSETQ. CDR3 nucleotide sequence: TGCGCCAGCAGCTTTGGCACAACAGACCTCTACGAGCAGTACTTC. It is translated as CASSFGTTDLYEQYF.

This clonotype was seen once. This chain uses TRBV27 with TRBJ2-3; D remains ambiguous. The germline V gene has CDR1 MNHEY and CDR2 SMNVEV (reference sequence). With 5 bases removed from V and 0 bases from J, the gap between germline ends came to 18 bases. The CDR3 totals 17 residues. CDR3 DNA: TGTGCCAGCAGTCCGCTCGGGTCCCGTGCTAGCACAGATACGCAGTATTTT. It yields the protein CASSPLGSRASTDTQYF.

In its sample, this clonotype was seen a few times. This rearrangement joins TRBV6-2 or TRBV6-3 to TRBJ1-3; D unclear. The germline V and J ends were trimmed by 2 bases and 0 bases, with 8 bases remaining between them. There are 15 residues in the CDR3. Germline values: CDR1 MNHEY, CDR2 SVGEGT. The CDR3 DNA follows: TGTGCCAGCAGTTACGTCAGGCGCTCTGGAAACACCATATATTTT. Its translation is CASSYVRRSGNTIYF.

The CDR3 nucleotides read TGTGCCAGTCAGGACAGGGCGGATACGCAGTATTTT. It yields the protein CASQDRADTQYF. The chain is built from TRBV19 and TRBJ2-3; TRBD1 aligns across 8 bases. CDR1 is LNHDA, CDR2 SQIVND, per germline (reference sequence). The ends lost 8 bases at V and 6 bases at J; junction bases unmatched: 4. CDR3 length equals 12 residues. Complete variable domain (other parts from reference TRBV19 and TRBJ2-3): DGGITQSPKYLFRKEGQNVTLSCEQNLNHDAMYWYRQDPGQGLRLIYYSQIVNDFQKGDIAEGYSVSREKKESFPLTVTSAQKNPTAFYLCASQDRADTQYFGPGTRLTVL.

A few counts support this clonotype. This chain joins TRBV9 and TRBJ2-2; D gene uncertain. Looked up from germline, CDR1 is SGDLS and CDR2 is YYNGEE. Trimming removed 0 bases at V and 6 bases at J, with 6 bases between. This CDR3 spans 13 amino acids. The CDR3 DNA is TGTGCCAGCAGCGTAGAACCGCCCGGGGAGCTGTTTTTT. Its translation: CASSVEPPGELFF.

This sequence joins TRBV19 and TRBJ2-1; 9 bases map to TRBD2. J lost 7 bases, V lost 7 bases, and 8 bases had no gene match. The CDR3 contains 14 residues. Germline CDR1 LNHDA, CDR2 SQIVND (reference sequence). CDR3 bases: TGTGCCAGTATGCGGGAGGGGGGGCGGAATGAGCAGTTCTTC. Its translation is CASMREGGRNEQFF.

The CDR3 nucleotides are TGTGCCACCAGTGGGGGCCATGGGGAGCTGTTTTTT. As protein: CATSGGHGELFF. V is TRBV15 and J is TRBJ2-2, with D perhaps matching TRBD1 (6 bases). This CDR3 is built from 12 residues. Germline V gene sequence: CDR1 LNHNV, CDR2 YYDKDF (reference sequence). Trimming took 6 bases from V and 8 from J, leaving 10 bases between them.

The sample holds a few counts of this clonotype. The chain has TRBV28 and TRBJ2-3, with 8 bases fitting TRBD1. The CDR3 covers 17 residues. Trimming removed 0 bases from V and 4 bases from J; junction bases left unmatched: 9. Germline V gene lookup returns CDR1 MDHEN and CDR2 SYDVKM. CDR3 protein: CASSLWGEAGGADTQYF. Here the CDR3 DNA reads TGTGCCAGCAGTTTATGGGGAGAGGCAGGGGGCGCAGATACGCAGTATTTT.

This clonotype was seen a handful of times. This sequence joins TRBV6-1 and TRBJ2-7; TRBD2 matches at 7 bases. CDR1 MNHNS and CDR2 SASEGT come from the germline V gene. Unmatched junction bases numbered 7, after V lost 5 bases and J lost 0 bases. There are 15 residues in the CDR3. The CDR3 sequence is CASSTSSGPSYEQYF. The CDR3, as DNA: TGTGCCAGCAGTACCTCTAGCGGCCCCTCCTACGAGCAGTACTTC.

This clonotype showed up just a few times. The chain employs TRBV20-1 and TRBJ2-3, with 7 bases lining up with TRBD2. This CDR3 has 13 amino acids. Germline CDR1 reads DFQATT; CDR2 reads SNEGSKA (reference sequence). V was pared by 6 bases and J by 6 bases, with 9 bases of the junction left unmatched. In DNA, the CDR3 is TGCAGTGCCCCTCTGGGAGGGAGGGATACGCAGTATTTT. As protein: CSAPLGGRDTQYF.

CDR3 coding DNA: TGTGCCAGCAGGGCTCATAGCAATCAGCCCCAGCATTTT. Its protein product is CASRAHSNQPQHF. The chain has TRBV6-1 and TRBJ1-5; D uncertain. CDR3 length equals 13 residues. V lost 6 bases to trimming and J lost 0 bases, with 6 bases between them. Germline loops: CDR1 MNHNS, CDR2 SASEGT.

In its sample, this clonotype was seen a few times. The CDR3, as DNA: TGCGCCAGCAGTCTGGGCTGGCGGGGACAGGGGTCTTACGAGCAGTACTTC. It codes for CASSLGWRGQGSYEQYF. The chain employs TRBV4-3 and TRBJ2-7; 10 bases map to TRBD1. CDR3 length: 17 amino acids. Trimming cost V 6 bases and J 4 bases; bases outside gene matches: 15. Germline CDR1 and CDR2: LGHNA and YSLEER.

V usage is TRBV12-3 or TRBV12-4 and J usage is TRBJ2-7; 8 bases agree with TRBD1. The ends lost 3 bases at V and 5 bases at J; junction bases unmatched: 15. The CDR3 consists of 17 residues. The CDR3 region has the DNA TGTGCCAGCAGTTTCCAGACTAGGACAGGGAATACCCACGAGCAGTACTTC. It translates to CASSFQTRTGNTHEQYF.